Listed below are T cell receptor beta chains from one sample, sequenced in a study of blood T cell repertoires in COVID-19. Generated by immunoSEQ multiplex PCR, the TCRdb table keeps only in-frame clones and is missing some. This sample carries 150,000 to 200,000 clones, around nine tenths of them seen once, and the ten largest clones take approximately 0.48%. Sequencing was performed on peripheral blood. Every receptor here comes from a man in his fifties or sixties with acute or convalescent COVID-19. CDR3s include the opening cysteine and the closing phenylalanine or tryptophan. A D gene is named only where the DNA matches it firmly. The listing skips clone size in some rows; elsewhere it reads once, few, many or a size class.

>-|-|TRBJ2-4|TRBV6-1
TGTGCCAGCAGTGAATATAAACTCGACAAAAACATTCAGTACTTC
CASSEYKLDKNIQYF
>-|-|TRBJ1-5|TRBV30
TGTGCCTGGAGTAGGAAGGGGAATCAGCCCCAGCATTTT
CAWSRKGNQPQHF
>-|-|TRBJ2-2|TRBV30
TGTGCCTGTCCGGGACCAGCGGGGAACACCGGGGAGCTGTTTTTT
CACPGPAGNTGELFF
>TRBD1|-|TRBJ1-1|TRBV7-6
TGTGCCAGCAGCCCGCCGGGACAGGGAGCTTTCTTT
CASSPPGQGAFF
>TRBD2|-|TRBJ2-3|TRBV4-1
TGCGCCAGCAGCCAAGGGCTAGCGGGGGGAACTAGCACAGATACGCAGTATTTT
CASSQGLAGGTSTDTQYF
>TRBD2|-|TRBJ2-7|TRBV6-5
TGTGCCAGTCTAGCGGGAGGGCCAACCGGGGAGCAGTACTTC
CASLAGGPTGEQYF
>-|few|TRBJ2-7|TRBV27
TGTGCCAGCAGTCAGTTACAGGGTGCGACCTACGAGCAGTACTTC
CASSQLQGATYEQYF
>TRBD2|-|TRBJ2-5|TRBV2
TGTGCCAGCAGGGGAGGGTTCGTAGGGACCCAGTACTTC
CASRGGFVGTQYF
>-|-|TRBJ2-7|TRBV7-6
TGTGCCAGCAGCCCTATTGGGGACTTGCCCAACTACGAGCAGTACTTC
CASSPIGDLPNYEQYF
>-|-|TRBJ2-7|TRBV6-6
TGTGCCAGCAGTATGCGAACAGTCTCCTACGAGCAGTACTTC
CASSMRTVSYEQYF
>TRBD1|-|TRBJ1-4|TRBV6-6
TGTGCCAGCAGTCCTCGTTATGGGGACAGGGGGCTCACTAATGAAAAACTGTTTTTT
CASSPRYGDRGLTNEKLFF
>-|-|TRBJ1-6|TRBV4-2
TGTGCCAGCAGCCAAGACCCACAGGGCGGCTCACCCCTCCACTTT
CASSQDPQGGSPLHF
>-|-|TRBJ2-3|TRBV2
TGTGCCAGCAGTGGAACGGCAGATACGCAGTATTTT
CASSGTADTQYF
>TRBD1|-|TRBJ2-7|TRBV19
TGTGCCACCGCGACAGGGCCTCGCGAGCAGTACTTC
CATATGPREQYF
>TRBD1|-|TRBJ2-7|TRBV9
TGTGCCAGCAGCGAGGGGACAGGGAACCACGAGCAGTACTTC
CASSEGTGNHEQYF
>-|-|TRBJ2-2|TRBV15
TGTGCCACCAGCATTATGTCGAACACCGGGGAGCTGTTTTTT
CATSIMSNTGELFF
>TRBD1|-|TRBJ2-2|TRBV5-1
TGCGCCAGCAGCTCTGGGACAGTTACGAACACCGGGGAGCTGTTTTTT
CASSSGTVTNTGELFF
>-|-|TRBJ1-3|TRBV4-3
TGCGCCAGCAGCCAAGATCTGAGACAGCCGGGAAACACCATATATTTT
CASSQDLRQPGNTIYF
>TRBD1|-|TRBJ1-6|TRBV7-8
TGTGCCAGCAGCCAAAGGAGGGACAGGGGGCAGAGCTCCTATAATTCACCCCTCCACTTT
CASSQRRDRGQSSYNSPLHF
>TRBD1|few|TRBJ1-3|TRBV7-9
TGTGCCAGCAGCTTAGAACAGGGGCGTGGAAACACCATATATTTT
CASSLEQGRGNTIYF
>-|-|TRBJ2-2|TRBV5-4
TGTGCCAGCAGCTTGGAGGTCGGAGATCGTGGGGAGCTGTTTTTT
CASSLEVGDRGELFF
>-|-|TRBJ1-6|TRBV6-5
TGTGCCAGCAGTCGACAGGAGACGAATTCACCCCTCCACTTT
CASSRQETNSPLHF
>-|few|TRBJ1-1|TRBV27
TGTGCCAGCAGTCTCACAATGAACACTGAAGCTTTCTTT
CASSLTMNTEAFF
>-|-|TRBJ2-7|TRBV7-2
TGTGCCAGCAGCTTAGCAGGCGGACTCTCCTACGAGCAGTACTTC
CASSLAGGLSYEQYF
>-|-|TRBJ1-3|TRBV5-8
TGTGCCAGCAGCCAAGAAATCAACAGGCTTCCATGGTCTGGAAACACCATATATTTT
CASSQEINRLPWSGNTIYF
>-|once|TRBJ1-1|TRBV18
TGTGCCAGCTCACAGGGGTCGGACACTGAAGCTTTCTTT
CASSQGSDTEAFF
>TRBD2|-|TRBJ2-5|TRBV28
TGTGCCAGCAGTTGGCCCGGGACTAAAGAGACCCAGTACTTC
CASSWPGTKETQYF
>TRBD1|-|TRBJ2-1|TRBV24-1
TGTGCCACCAGTGATGGCCTGGACAGGGCTAAGCAGTTCTTC
CATSDGLDRAKQFF
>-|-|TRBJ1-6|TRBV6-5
TGTGCCAGCAGGGCAGGGTATTCACCCCTCCACTTT
CASRAGYSPLHF
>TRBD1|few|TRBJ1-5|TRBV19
TGTGCCAGTAGTATCAACAGGGGGCGCAATCAGCCCCAGCATTTT
CASSINRGRNQPQHF
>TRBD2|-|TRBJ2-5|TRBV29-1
TGCAGCGTATCGGGACTAGCGGCTAAAGAGACCCAGTACTTC
CSVSGLAAKETQYF
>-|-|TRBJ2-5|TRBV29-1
TGCAGCGTTGGGGGAGAACTGGAGACCCAGTACTTC
CSVGGELETQYF
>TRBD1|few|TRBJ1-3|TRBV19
TGTGCCACCCGATACGCCTACAGGGGGACTACTGGAAACACCATATATTTT
CATRYAYRGTTGNTIYF
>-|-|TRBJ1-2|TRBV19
TGTGCCAGTAGTATAGGACAGGCCAGGAACTATGGCTACACCTTC
CASSIGQARNYGYTF